The rows below give T cell receptor beta chains drawn from one sample of a study of siplizumab effects on memory and regulatory T cells. Method: immunoSEQ multiplex PCR; TCRdb's copy keeps in-frame clones and lacks some. The data show more than 90,000 clones, about nine tenths seen once. What was sequenced was non-Treg CD4+ T cells sorted from blood. These receptors were collected from a human donor in good health. The CDR3 runs from the conserved cysteine through the conserved F or W. The order of the fields is D gene, V gene, J gene, CDR3 protein, CDR3 DNA. A D gene is named only where the DNA matches it firmly.

D gene: TRBD2
V gene: TRBV5-1
J gene: TRBJ2-3
CDR3 protein: CASRQREVGGADTQYF
CDR3 DNA: TGCGCCAGCAGACAGCGGGAGGTCGGGGGCGCTGATACGCAGTATTTT

D gene: TRBD1
V gene: TRBV19
J gene: TRBJ2-2
CDR3 protein: CASIDRANTGELFF
CDR3 DNA: TGTGCCAGTATTGACAGGGCGAACACCGGGGAGCTGTTTTTT

D gene: NA
V gene: TRBV30
J gene: TRBJ1-1
CDR3 protein: CAWTPTRYTEAFF
CDR3 DNA: TGTGCCTGGACCCCCACTCGGTACACTGAAGCTTTCTTT

D gene: NA
V gene: TRBV25-1
J gene: TRBJ1-1
CDR3 protein: CASSRTPNTEAFF
CDR3 DNA: TGTGCCAGCTCCCGGACACCGAACACTGAAGCTTTCTTT

D gene: NA
V gene: TRBV5-1
J gene: TRBJ1-2
CDR3 protein: CASSSTTGNYGYTF
CDR3 DNA: TGCGCCAGCAGCTCTACCACAGGGAACTATGGCTACACCTTC

D gene: TRBD2
V gene: TRBV11-2
J gene: TRBJ2-3
CDR3 protein: CASSPFPGGEGSTDTQYF
CDR3 DNA: TGTGCCAGCAGCCCCTTCCCGGGAGGGGAAGGGAGCACAGATACGCAGTATTTT

D gene: NA
V gene: TRBV2
J gene: TRBJ2-1
CDR3 protein: CASSPRIGNNEQFF
CDR3 DNA: TGTGCCAGCAGTCCCCGGATCGGGAACAATGAGCAGTTCTTC

D gene: NA
V gene: TRBV7-9
J gene: TRBJ1-5
CDR3 protein: CASSPRDNEQPQHF
CDR3 DNA: TGTGCCAGCAGCCCAAGGGACAATGAACAGCCCCAGCATTTT

D gene: NA
V gene: TRBV11-3
J gene: TRBJ2-1
CDR3 protein: CASSSTSSYNEQFF
CDR3 DNA: TGTGCCAGCAGCTCCACTAGCTCCTACAATGAGCAGTTCTTC

D gene: NA
V gene: TRBV10-3
J gene: TRBJ2-5
CDR3 protein: CAISDPRWQETQYF
CDR3 DNA: TGTGCCATCAGTGATCCGCGGTGGCAAGAGACCCAGTACTTC

D gene: NA
V gene: TRBV5-1
J gene: TRBJ2-5
CDR3 protein: CASKEVSQETQYF
CDR3 DNA: TGCGCCAGCAAAGAGGTGTCACAAGAGACCCAGTACTTC

D gene: NA
V gene: TRBV5-1
J gene: TRBJ2-7
CDR3 protein: CASSQVTGAVGEQYF
CDR3 DNA: TGCGCCAGCAGCCAAGTCACAGGAGCCGTTGGGGAGCAGTACTTC